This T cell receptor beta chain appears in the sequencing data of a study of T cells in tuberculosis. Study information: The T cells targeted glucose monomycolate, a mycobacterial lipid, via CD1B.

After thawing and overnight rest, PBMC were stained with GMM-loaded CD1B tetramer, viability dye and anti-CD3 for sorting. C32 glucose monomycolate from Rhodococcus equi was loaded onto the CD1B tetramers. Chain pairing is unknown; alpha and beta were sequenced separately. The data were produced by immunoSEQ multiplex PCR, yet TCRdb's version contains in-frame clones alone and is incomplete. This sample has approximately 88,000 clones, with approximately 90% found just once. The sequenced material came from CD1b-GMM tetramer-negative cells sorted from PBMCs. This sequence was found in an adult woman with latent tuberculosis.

This chain's CDR3 is CASSLYSGGPTYEQYV. DNA of the CDR3: TGTGCCAGCAGTCTATATAGCGGGGGGCCCACCTACGAGCAGTACGTC. This sequence joins TRBV2 and TRBJ2-7, with 10 positions matching TRBD2. CDR1 and CDR2 (germline): SNHLY, FYNNEI. V trimming: 5 bases; J trimming: 2 bases; junction bases outside the gene matches: 9. CDR3 size: 16 residues.